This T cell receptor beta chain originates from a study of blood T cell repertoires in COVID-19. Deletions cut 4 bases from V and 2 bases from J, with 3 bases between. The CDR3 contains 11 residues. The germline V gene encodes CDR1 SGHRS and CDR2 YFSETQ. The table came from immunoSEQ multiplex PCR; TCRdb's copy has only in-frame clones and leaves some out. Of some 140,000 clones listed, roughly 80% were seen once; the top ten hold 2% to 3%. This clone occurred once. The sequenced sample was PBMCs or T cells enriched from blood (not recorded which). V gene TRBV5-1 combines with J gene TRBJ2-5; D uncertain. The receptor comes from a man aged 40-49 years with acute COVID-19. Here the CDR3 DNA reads TGCGCCAGCAGCCAACAAGAGACCCAGTACTTC. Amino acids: CASSQQETQYF.